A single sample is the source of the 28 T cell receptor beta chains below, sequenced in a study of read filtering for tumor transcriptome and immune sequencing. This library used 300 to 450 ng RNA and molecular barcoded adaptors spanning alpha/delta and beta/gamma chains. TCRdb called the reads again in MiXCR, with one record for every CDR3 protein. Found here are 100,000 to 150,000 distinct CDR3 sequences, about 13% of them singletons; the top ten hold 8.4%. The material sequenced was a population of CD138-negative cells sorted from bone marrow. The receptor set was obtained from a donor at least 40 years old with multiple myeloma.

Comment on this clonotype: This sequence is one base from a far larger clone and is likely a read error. The CDR3 sequence: CASRSGGLTSGSYEHFF. Here the CDR3 DNA reads TGTGCCAGCAGGTCCGGAGGTTTGACTAGCGGGAGTTATGAGCATTTCTTC. The genes are TRBV6-2 or TRBV6-3 and TRBJ2-1; the match to TRBD2 covers 12 bases. From germline, CDR1 is MNHEY and CDR2 SVGEGT. The CDR3 covers 17 residues.

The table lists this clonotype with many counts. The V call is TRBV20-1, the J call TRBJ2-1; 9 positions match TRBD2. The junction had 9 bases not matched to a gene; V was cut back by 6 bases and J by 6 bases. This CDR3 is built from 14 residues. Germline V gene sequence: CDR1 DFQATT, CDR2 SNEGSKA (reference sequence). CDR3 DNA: TGCAGTGCCTCCAACTGGCGGGAGGGCAATGAGCAGTTCTTC. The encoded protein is CSASNWREGNEQFF.

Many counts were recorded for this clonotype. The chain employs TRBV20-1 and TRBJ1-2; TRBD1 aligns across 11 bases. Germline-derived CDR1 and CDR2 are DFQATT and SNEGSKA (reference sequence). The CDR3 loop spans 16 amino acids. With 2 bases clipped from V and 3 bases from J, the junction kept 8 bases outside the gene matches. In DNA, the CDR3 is TGCAGTGCTAGAACCCGGACAGGGGGCGCAGACTATGGCTACACCTTC. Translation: CSARTRTGGADYGYTF.

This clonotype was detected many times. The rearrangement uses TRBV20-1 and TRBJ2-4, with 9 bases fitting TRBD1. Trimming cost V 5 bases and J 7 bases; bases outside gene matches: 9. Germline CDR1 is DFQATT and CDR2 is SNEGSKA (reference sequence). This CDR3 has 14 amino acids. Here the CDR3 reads CSAEKDRGNNIQYF. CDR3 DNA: TGCAGTGCTGAAAAGGACAGGGGAAACAACATTCAGTACTTC.

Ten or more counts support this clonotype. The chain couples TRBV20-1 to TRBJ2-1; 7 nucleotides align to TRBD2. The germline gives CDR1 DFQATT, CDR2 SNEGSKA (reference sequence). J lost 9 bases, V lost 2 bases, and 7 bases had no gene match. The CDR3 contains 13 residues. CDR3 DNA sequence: TGCAGTGCTAGACAGACTAGCTTCAGTGAGCAGTTCTTC. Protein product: CSARQTSFSEQFF.

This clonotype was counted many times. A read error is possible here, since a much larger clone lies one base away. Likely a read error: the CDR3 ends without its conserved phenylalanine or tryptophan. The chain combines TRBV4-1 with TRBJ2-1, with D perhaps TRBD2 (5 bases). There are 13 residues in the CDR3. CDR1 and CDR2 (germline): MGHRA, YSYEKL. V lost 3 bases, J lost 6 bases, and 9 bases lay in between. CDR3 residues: CASSHDYANEQFS. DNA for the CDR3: TGCGCCAGCAGCCATGACTATGCCAATGAGCAGTTCTCC.

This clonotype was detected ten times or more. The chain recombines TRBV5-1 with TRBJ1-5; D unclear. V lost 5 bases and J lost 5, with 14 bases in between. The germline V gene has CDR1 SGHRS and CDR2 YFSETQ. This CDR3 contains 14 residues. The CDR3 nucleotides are TGCGCCAGCAGTCCTGGCCCGAGGGATCAGCCCCAGCATTTT. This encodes CASSPGPRDQPQHF.

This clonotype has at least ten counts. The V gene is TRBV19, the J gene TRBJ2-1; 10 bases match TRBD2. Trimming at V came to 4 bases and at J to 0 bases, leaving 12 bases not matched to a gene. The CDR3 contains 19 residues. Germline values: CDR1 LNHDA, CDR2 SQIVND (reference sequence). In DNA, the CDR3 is TGTGCCAGTAGTAACCCCCCCCCCCCTAGCGGGAGCTCCTACAATGAGCAGTTCTTC. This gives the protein CASSNPPPPSGSSYNEQFF.

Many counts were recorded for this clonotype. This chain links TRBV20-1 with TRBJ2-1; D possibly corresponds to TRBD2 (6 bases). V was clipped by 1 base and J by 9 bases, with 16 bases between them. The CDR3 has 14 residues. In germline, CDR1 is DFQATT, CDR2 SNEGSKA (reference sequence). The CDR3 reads CSARVYTGAIEQFF. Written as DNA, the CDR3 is TGCAGTGCTAGAGTGTACACGGGAGCAATTGAGCAGTTCTTC.

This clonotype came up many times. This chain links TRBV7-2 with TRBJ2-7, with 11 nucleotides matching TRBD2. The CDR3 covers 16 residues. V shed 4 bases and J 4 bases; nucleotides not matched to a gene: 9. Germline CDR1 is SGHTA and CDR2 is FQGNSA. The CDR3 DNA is TGTGCCAGCAGCTCCCGGGCTAGCGGGAGGATTTACGAGCAGTACTTC. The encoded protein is CASSSRASGRIYEQYF.

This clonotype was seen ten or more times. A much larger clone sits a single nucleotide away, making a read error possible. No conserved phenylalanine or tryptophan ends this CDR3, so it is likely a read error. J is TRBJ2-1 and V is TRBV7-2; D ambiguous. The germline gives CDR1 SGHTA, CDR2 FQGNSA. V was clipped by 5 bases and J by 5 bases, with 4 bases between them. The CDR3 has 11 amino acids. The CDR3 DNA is TGTGCCAGCAGCCAAGACAATGAGCAGTTCCTC. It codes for CASSQDNEQFL.

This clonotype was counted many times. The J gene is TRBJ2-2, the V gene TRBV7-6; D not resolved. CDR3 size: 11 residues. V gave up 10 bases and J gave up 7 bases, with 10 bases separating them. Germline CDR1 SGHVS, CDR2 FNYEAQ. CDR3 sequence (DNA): TGTGCCACCGGGTTGGGCGGGGAGCTGTTTTTT. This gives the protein CATGLGGELFF.

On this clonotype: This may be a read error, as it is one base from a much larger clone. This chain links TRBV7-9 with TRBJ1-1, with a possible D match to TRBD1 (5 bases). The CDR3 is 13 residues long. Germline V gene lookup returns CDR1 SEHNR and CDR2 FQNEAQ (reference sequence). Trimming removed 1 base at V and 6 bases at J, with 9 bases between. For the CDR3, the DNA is TGTGCCAGCAGCTTAGGGGGGGACGCTGAAGCTTTCTTT. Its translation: CASSLGGDAEAFF.

Written as DNA, the CDR3 is TGTGCCAGCAGCCAACTCGGGGGGGCCGAGCAGTACTTC. This gives the protein CASSQLGGAEQYF. The chain carries TRBV4-2 and TRBJ2-7, with 8 positions matching TRBD2. The germline CDR1 and CDR2 sequences are LGHNA and YNFKEQ. This CDR3 spans 13 amino acids. J lost 6 bases, V lost 2 bases, and 3 bases had no gene match.

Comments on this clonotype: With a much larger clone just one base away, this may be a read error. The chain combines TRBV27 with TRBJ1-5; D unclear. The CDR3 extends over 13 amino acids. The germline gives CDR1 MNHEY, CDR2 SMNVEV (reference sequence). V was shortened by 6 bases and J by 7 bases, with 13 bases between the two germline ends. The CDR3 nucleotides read TGTGCCAGCAGACCGGAGTTGCGGCAGCCCCAGCATTTT. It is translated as CASRPELRQPQHF.

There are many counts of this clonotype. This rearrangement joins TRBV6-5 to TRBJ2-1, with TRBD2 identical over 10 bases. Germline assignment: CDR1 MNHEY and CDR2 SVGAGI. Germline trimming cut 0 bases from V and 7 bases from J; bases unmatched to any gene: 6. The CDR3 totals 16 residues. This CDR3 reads CASSYSASGRKNEQFF. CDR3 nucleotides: TGTGCCAGCAGTTACTCGGCTAGCGGGAGAAAAAATGAGCAGTTCTTC.

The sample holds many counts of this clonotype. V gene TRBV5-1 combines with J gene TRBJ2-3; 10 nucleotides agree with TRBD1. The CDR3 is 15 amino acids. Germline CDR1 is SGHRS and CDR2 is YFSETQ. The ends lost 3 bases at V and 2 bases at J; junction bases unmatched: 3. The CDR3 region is CASSSGTGVTDTQYF. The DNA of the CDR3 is TGCGCCAGCAGCTCCGGGACAGGGGTCACAGATACGCAGTATTTT.

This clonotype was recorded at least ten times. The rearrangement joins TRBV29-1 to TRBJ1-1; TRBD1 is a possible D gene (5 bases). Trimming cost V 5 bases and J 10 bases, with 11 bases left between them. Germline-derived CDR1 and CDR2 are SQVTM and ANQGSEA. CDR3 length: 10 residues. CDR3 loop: CSVPGSGAFF. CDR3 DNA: TGCAGCGTTCCAGGGTCAGGAGCTTTCTTT.

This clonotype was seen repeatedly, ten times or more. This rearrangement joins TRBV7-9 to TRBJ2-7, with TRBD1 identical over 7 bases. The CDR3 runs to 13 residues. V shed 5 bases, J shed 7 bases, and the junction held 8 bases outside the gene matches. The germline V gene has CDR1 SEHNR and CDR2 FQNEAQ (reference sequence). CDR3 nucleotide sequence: TGTGCCAGCAGCGTCACAGGGGTCGGGGAGCAGTACTTC. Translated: CASSVTGVGEQYF. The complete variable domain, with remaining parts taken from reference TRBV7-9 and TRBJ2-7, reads DTGVSQNPRHKITKRGQNVTFRCDPISEHNRLYWYRQTLGQGPEFLTYFQNEAQLEKSRLLSDRFSAERPKGSFSTLEIQRTEQGDSAMYLCASSVTGVGEQYFGPGTRLTVT.

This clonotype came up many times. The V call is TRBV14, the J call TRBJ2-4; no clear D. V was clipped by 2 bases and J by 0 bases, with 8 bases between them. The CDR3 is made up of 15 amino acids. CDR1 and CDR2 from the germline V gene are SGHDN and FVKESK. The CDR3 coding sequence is TGTGCCAGCAGCCAAACAGCCCTAGCCAAAAACATTCAGTACTTC. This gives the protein CASSQTALAKNIQYF. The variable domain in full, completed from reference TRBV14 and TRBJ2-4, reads EAGVTQFPSHSVIEKGQTVTLRCDPISGHDNLYWYRRVMGKEIKFLLHFVKESKQDESGMPNNRFLAERTGGTYSTLKVQPAELEDSGVYFCASSQTALAKNIQYFGAGTRLSVL.

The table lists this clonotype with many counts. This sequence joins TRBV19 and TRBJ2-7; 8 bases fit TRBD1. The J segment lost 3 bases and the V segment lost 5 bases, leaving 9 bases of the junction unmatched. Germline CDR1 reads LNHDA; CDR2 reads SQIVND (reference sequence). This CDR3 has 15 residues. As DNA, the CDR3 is TGTGCCAGTAGTTCTCCCGGGACAGGTAACTACGAGCAGTACTTC. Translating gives CASSSPGTGNYEQYF.

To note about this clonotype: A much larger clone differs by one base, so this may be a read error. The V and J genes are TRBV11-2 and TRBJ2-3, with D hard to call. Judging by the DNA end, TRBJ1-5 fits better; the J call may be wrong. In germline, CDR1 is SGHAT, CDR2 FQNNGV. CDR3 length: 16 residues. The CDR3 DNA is TGTGCCAGCAGCTTAGCGGGCGGTACTAGCACAGATACGCAGCATTTT. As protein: CASSLAGGTSTDTQHF.

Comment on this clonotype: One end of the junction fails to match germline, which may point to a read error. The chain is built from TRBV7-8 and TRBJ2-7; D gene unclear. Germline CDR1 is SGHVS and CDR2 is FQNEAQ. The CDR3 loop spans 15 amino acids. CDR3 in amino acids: CANSLGTATSYERYF. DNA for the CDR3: TGTGCCAACAGCTTAGGCACAGCAACCTCCTACGAGCGGTACTTC.

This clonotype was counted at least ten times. The CDR3, as DNA: TGTGCCAGCAGTTTGTCCGGGGAGCTGTTTTTT. This codes for CASSLSGELFF. This rearrangement joins TRBV25-1 to TRBJ2-2; no clear D. This CDR3 has 11 residues. Deletions cut 5 bases from V and 6 bases from J, with 4 bases between. Germline V gives CDR1 MGHDK, CDR2 SYGVNS.

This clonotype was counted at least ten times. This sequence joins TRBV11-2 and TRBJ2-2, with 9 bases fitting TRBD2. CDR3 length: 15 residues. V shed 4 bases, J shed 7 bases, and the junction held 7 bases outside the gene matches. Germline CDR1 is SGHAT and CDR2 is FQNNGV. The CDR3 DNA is TGTGCCAGCAGCTCCATAGCGGGAGTGGACGGGGAGCTGTTTTTT. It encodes CASSSIAGVDGELFF.

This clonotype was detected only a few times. The CDR3 coding sequence is TGCAGTGCTGCCTGGACAGGGATAGACAATGAGCAGTTCTTC. Protein product: CSAAWTGIDNEQFF. V is TRBV20-1 and J is TRBJ2-1; TRBD1 matches 8 bases. This CDR3 has 14 amino acids. Germline V lookup: CDR1 DFQATT, CDR2 SNEGSKA (reference sequence). After removal of 5 bases from V and 5 bases from J, the junction contained 8 bases not matched to a gene.

The CDR3 sequence: CASSLARLFGTQYF. DNA for the CDR3: TGTGCCAGCAGCTTAGCGCGACTCTTTGGGACCCAGTACTTC. The chain uses TRBV7-2 and TRBJ2-5, with unresolved D. This CDR3 has 14 amino acids. The V gene's germline CDR1 is SGHTA and CDR2 FQGNSA. V was shortened by 0 bases and J by 7 bases, with 12 bases between the two germline ends.

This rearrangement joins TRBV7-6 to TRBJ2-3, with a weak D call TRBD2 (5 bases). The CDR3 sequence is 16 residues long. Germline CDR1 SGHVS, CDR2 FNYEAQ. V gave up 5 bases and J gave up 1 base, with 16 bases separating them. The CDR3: CASSPREGMGTDTQYF. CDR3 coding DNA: TGTGCCAGCAGCCCTAGAGAGGGTATGGGCACAGATACGCAGTATTTT. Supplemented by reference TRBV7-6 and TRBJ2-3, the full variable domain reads GAGVSQSPRYKVTKRGQDVALRCDPISGHVSLYWYRQALGQGPEFLTYFNYEAQQDKSGLPNDRFSAERPEGSISTLTIQRTEQRDSAMYRCASSPREGMGTDTQYFGPGTRLTVL.